A single TCR beta chain is shown here with its context. This sample stems from a study of blood T cell repertoires in COVID-19. The V and J ends lost 4 bases and 8 bases, in that order; junction bases with no gene match: 6. In germline, CDR1 is SGHRS, CDR2 YFSETQ. This CDR3 has 13 residues. Data came from immunoSEQ multiplex PCR; TCRdb stores just in-frame clones and leaves some out. This table has more than 6,000 clones, roughly 85% appearing once. V is TRBV5-1 and J is TRBJ2-1; 7 positions match TRBD2. Source material: peripheral blood. This receptor was identified in a human donor with active COVID-19. The donor label of this sample is uncertain. The CDR3 region has the DNA TGCGCCAGCAGCCGGCGGGAGACGCATGAGCAGTTCTTC. Protein product: CASSRRETHEQFF. Combining the CDR3 with reference TRBV5-1 and TRBJ2-1 gives the whole variable domain KAGVTQTPRYLIKTRGQQVTLSCSPISGHRSVSWYQQTPGQGLQFLFEYFSETQRNKGNFPGRFSGRQFSNSRSEMNVSTLELGDSALYLCASSRRETHEQFFGPGTRLTVL.